This T cell receptor beta chain is drawn from a study of cytomegalovirus exposure and HLA in healthy donors. Whole-study context: Clustering assigned approximately 78% of the approximately 400 genotyped donors to the Caucasian-associated ancestry cluster.

The CDR3 is made up of 15 amino acids. The J segment lost 3 bases and the V segment lost 5 bases, leaving 7 bases of the junction unmatched. The germline V gene encodes CDR1 SGHNT and CDR2 YYREEE (reference sequence). Researchers ran the PCR with 60 Vbeta and 13 Jbeta primers. Profiled with immunoSEQ multiplex PCR; TCRdb holds only in-frame clones, not every one. The table lists under 200,000 clones, approximately 71% of them singletons, with roughly 4.4% in the top ten. This clone was found once. This chain links TRBV5-4 with TRBJ2-1; 8 nucleotides agree with TRBD2. This TCR was sampled from a young woman in good health and CMV-seropositive. Sequenced input: PBMCs. The CDR3 DNA reads as TGTGCCAGCAGGCGAGCGGGGGAGGTCTACAATGAGCAGTTCTTC. Amino acid sequence: CASRRAGEVYNEQFF.